The 27 T cell receptor beta chains in this list originate from one sample, sequenced in a study of T cells after yellow fever vaccination. TCRdb redid the calling of the 5' RACE reads with MiXCR, one entry per CDR3 protein. The sample records a few hundred thousand distinct CDR3 sequences, about 9.5% being singletons. Here the sequenced sample was PBMCs, taken on the day of the first yellow fever vaccination. The receptors were gathered from a young man who received the YFV17D yellow fever vaccine.

This clonotype was found a few times. J is TRBJ2-5 and V is TRBV6-2 or TRBV6-3; TRBD1 matches 7 bases. Germline V gene lookup returns CDR1 MNHEY and CDR2 SVGEGT. CDR3 length equals 11 residues. V shed 8 bases and J 5 bases; nucleotides not matched to a gene: 2. The CDR3, as DNA: TGTGCCAGCGAACAGGGGGAGACCCAGTACTTC. Translating gives CASEQGETQYF.

This clonotype has a handful of counts. The chain carries TRBV6-5 and TRBJ1-1; D remains unclear. Germline V gene sequence: CDR1 MNHEY, CDR2 SVGAGI. The CDR3 is 13 residues long. V gave up 2 bases and J gave up 6 bases, with 10 bases separating them. The CDR3: CASSYRREAEAFF. For the CDR3, the DNA is TGTGCCAGCAGTTACAGGAGGGAAGCTGAAGCTTTCTTT.

The chain couples TRBV7-2 to TRBJ1-5, with D possibly being TRBD1 (6 bases). Trimming took 4 bases from V and 6 from J, leaving 13 bases between them. The CDR3 extends over 14 amino acids. Germline loops: CDR1 SGHTA, CDR2 FQGNSA. The CDR3 sequence is CASSSGQLSQPQHF. The DNA for the CDR3 is TGTGCCAGCAGCTCCGGACAGCTCTCTCAGCCCCAGCATTTT.

The chain couples TRBV6-1 to TRBJ1-2, with D unresolved. Trimming cost V 3 bases and J 11 bases, with 28 bases left between them. Germline V gives CDR1 MNHNS, CDR2 SASEGT. This CDR3 region has 17 residues. The CDR3 sequence: CASSDPRRRLGPEEYTF. CDR3 in DNA: TGTGCCAGCAGTGACCCACGGCGTCGACTGGGCCCTGAGGAATACACCTTC.

In this sample, this clonotype turned up a few times. The V and J genes are TRBV4-1 and TRBJ1-1; 9 bases are shared with TRBD1. The CDR3 extends over 14 amino acids. Germline V lookup: CDR1 MGHRA, CDR2 YSYEKL. Losses at the gene ends were 4 bases for V and 11 bases for J; bases not matched to a gene: 11. The CDR3 nucleotides read TGCGCCAGCAGCCCTGCACAGGGGGCCTGGGAGGCTTTCTTT. It codes for CASSPAQGAWEAFF.

This clonotype was seen more than once but under ten times. J is TRBJ2-3 and V is TRBV13; D unresolved. Germline loops: CDR1 PRHDT, CDR2 FYEKMQ (reference sequence). The V and J ends lost 4 bases and 0 bases respectively, with 11 bases between them. This CDR3 is 15 amino acids long. The CDR3 loop is CASSSDFTSTDTQYF. The DNA for the CDR3 is TGTGCCAGCAGCTCCGACTTTACTAGCACAGATACGCAGTATTTT.

This clonotype occurred a few times. The chain recombines TRBV6-1 with TRBJ2-1; 7 bases map to TRBD2. The germline V gene encodes CDR1 MNHNS and CDR2 SASEGT. This CDR3 contains 13 residues. Trimming removed 6 bases from V and 6 bases from J; junction bases left unmatched: 5. The CDR3 protein is CASSQPGGNEQFF. CDR3 nucleotides: TGTGCCAGCAGCCAGCCGGGGGGCAATGAGCAGTTCTTC.

V and J are TRBV18 and TRBJ2-5; no firm D call. The CDR3 sequence is 14 residues long. The germline V and J ends were trimmed by 3 bases and 0 bases, with 8 bases remaining between them. Germline V lookup: CDR1 KGHSH, CDR2 LQKENI. In DNA form, the CDR3 reads TGTGCCAGCTCACCTTGGGATTACCAAGAGACCCAGTACTTC. Protein: CASSPWDYQETQYF.

The chain is built from TRBV7-9 and TRBJ2-3, with TRBD1 matching over 10 bases. Trimming at V came to 5 bases and at J to 1 base, leaving 6 bases not matched to a gene. This CDR3 region has 16 residues. CDR1 SEHNR and CDR2 FQNEAQ come from the germline V gene (reference sequence). DNA of the CDR3: TGTGCCAGCAGCCATTCGACAGGGGGCGGCACAGATACGCAGTATTTT. As protein: CASSHSTGGGTDTQYF.

This chain joins TRBV11-1 and TRBJ2-3; D unclear. The CDR3 covers 15 residues. CDR1 SGHAT and CDR2 FQDESV come from the germline V gene (reference sequence). V dropped 5 bases and J dropped 2 bases, with 14 bases sitting between them. The CDR3 spells CASSPIDMSTDTQYF. The CDR3 DNA is TGTGCCAGCAGCCCCATTGATATGTCCACAGATACGCAGTATTTT.

V usage is TRBV5-1 and J usage is TRBJ2-3, with a weak D call TRBD2 (5 bases). Trimming shortened V by 0 bases and J by 0 bases, and 11 bases separated the two germline ends. The CDR3 loop spans 16 amino acids. Germline V gene lookup returns CDR1 SGHRS and CDR2 YFSETQ. CDR3 in amino acids: CASSLEIATSTDTQYF. The CDR3 DNA reads as TGCGCCAGCAGCTTGGAGATAGCGACTAGCACAGATACGCAGTATTTT.

This clonotype was seen a few times. V and J are TRBV19 and TRBJ2-1; TRBD1 is a possible D gene (6 bases). The V gene's germline CDR1 is LNHDA and CDR2 SQIVND (reference sequence). V lost 6 bases, J lost 0 bases, and 12 bases lay in between. CDR3 length: 15 amino acids. CDR3 nucleotide sequence: TGTGCCAGTAGGCCGACAGGTTTCTCCTACAATGAGCAGTTCTTC. It translates to CASRPTGFSYNEQFF.

In this sample, this clonotype turned up a few times. The rearrangement uses TRBV4-1 and TRBJ1-3, with unresolved D. The V gene's germline CDR1 is MGHRA and CDR2 YSYEKL. Trimming took off 5 bases at V and 4 bases at J, with 6 bases between the two ends. The CDR3 has 12 residues. CDR3 sequence reads: CASSNRGNTIYF. In DNA, the CDR3 is TGCGCCAGCAGCAACCGGGGAAACACCATATATTTT.

This clonotype was seen ten or more times. This chain links TRBV4-3 with TRBJ2-3, with 8 bases that match TRBD2. The V gene end was trimmed by 0 bases and the J gene end by 2 bases; junction bases not matched to a gene: 4. The CDR3 has 16 amino acids. Germline V gives CDR1 LGHNA, CDR2 YSLEER. The CDR3 sequence is CASSQDIAGHTDTQYF. The CDR3 DNA sequence: TGCGCCAGCAGCCAAGATATAGCGGGGCACACAGATACGCAGTATTTT.

The V call is TRBV29-1, the J call TRBJ2-3; 7 nucleotides line up with TRBD2. Germline CDR1 SQVTM, CDR2 ANQGSEA. The CDR3 runs 11 residues. After removal of 0 bases from V and 9 bases from J, the junction contained 0 bases not matched to a gene. The CDR3 loop is CSVEDGGTQYF. DNA of the CDR3: TGCAGCGTTGAAGACGGGGGGACGCAGTATTTT.

The chain is built from TRBV5-4 and TRBJ2-3; 9 positions match TRBD1. The CDR3 has 14 residues. V trimming: 5 bases; J trimming: 4 bases; junction bases outside the gene matches: 5. The V gene's germline CDR1 is SGHNT and CDR2 YYREEE (reference sequence). The CDR3 DNA sequence: TGTGCCAGCAGGCGGGACAGGGAGTCAGATACGCAGTATTTT. Protein product: CASRRDRESDTQYF.

This clonotype appeared a few times. This chain links TRBV6-2 or TRBV6-3 with TRBJ1-6; D not resolved. V gave up 5 bases and J gave up 13 bases, with 18 bases separating them. The germline gives CDR1 MNHEY, CDR2 SVGEGT. The CDR3 is 14 amino acids. For the CDR3, the DNA is TGTGCCAGCAGTCAATGGCCGGGTCCTATGCCCCTCCACTTT. Protein: CASSQWPGPMPLHF.

This clonotype was detected only a few times. V gene TRBV7-2 combines with J gene TRBJ1-6; D remains unclear. Germline values: CDR1 SGHTA, CDR2 FQGNSA. Between the trimmed V and J ends, which lost 5 bases and 9 bases, there was a span of 20 bases. This CDR3 region has 16 residues. The CDR3 spells CASSLADGRGRSPLHF. In DNA, the CDR3 is TGTGCCAGCAGCCTCGCCGACGGGAGAGGTCGTTCACCCCTCCACTTT.

The chain couples TRBV27 to TRBJ2-7; D is possibly TRBD2 (6 bases). Trimming cost V 0 bases and J 4 bases, with 13 bases left between them. The CDR3 has 15 amino acids. Germline-derived CDR1 and CDR2 are MNHEY and SMNVEV (reference sequence). CDR3 DNA: TGTGCCAGCAGTTTATCTTTAGTAGGAGGGTACGAGCAGTACTTC. This gives the protein CASSLSLVGGYEQYF.

This CDR3 is CASSIEVTSPLHF. DNA of the CDR3: TGTGCCAGTAGTATAGAGGTGACGTCTCCCCTCCACTTT. The gene calls are TRBV19 and TRBJ1-6; D unclear. The CDR3 length is 13 residues. Germline values: CDR1 LNHDA, CDR2 SQIVND (reference sequence). V shed 0 bases and J shed 13 bases, with 10 bases lying between them.

The chain employs TRBV6-2 or TRBV6-3 and TRBJ2-3; the D gene could be TRBD1 or TRBD2 (5 bases each). The germline V gene has CDR1 MNHEY and CDR2 SVGEGT. Trimming stripped 5 bases from V and 3 bases from J, with 24 bases between. The CDR3 loop spans 18 amino acids. Here the CDR3 reads CASSTRDRGWDETDTQYF. The CDR3 DNA sequence: TGTGCCAGCAGTACACGGGACCGCGGGTGGGACGAGACAGATACGCAGTATTTT.

This clonotype has only a few counts. The V and J genes are TRBV21-1 and TRBJ1-6; the D call of TRBD1 is as the table states it, not checked on the DNA. TRBV21-1 is marked as a pseudogene. The CDR3 has 17 amino acids. The CDR3 bases are TGTGCCAGCAGCGGCCTTGACGGGATACCAGATCCTTCACCCCTCCACTTT. This gives the protein CASSGLDGIPDPSPLHF.

This clonotype was seen more than once but under ten times. V and J are TRBV11-2 and TRBJ1-3; D may be TRBD1 (6 bases). V gave up 4 bases and J gave up 0 bases, with 10 bases separating them. The CDR3 is 15 amino acids. The germline V gene encodes CDR1 SGHAT and CDR2 FQNNGV. The CDR3 nucleotides are TGTGCCAGCAGCTGGGGACAAGACTCTGGAAACACCATATATTTT. Translating it yields CASSWGQDSGNTIYF.

V and J are TRBV4-1 and TRBJ2-1; 7 bases map to TRBD1. Germline V gene data show CDR1 as MGHRA and CDR2 as YSYEKL. The CDR3 runs 16 residues. The junction had 10 bases not matched to a gene; V was cut back by 6 bases and J by 2 bases. In DNA form, the CDR3 reads TGCGCCAGCAGTCCAAGATTTCAGGGGGCCTACAATGAGCAGTTCTTC. Amino acid sequence: CASSPRFQGAYNEQFF.

This clonotype occurred a few times. V gene TRBV27 combines with J gene TRBJ2-5; 12 bases line up with TRBD2. The V segment lost 6 bases and the J segment 5 bases; nucleotides outside the gene matches: 10. CDR3 length: 16 amino acids. Germline lookup yields CDR1 MNHEY and CDR2 SMNVEV (reference sequence). CDR3 DNA sequence: TGTGCCAGCAGGCGGACTAGCGGGGCCACAGGGGAGACCCAGTACTTC. Protein: CASRRTSGATGETQYF.

This clonotype turned up a few times. V is TRBV5-4 and J is TRBJ2-5, with D perhaps matching TRBD2 (6 bases). The V end was cut by 4 bases, the J end by 5 bases, with 18 bases between. Germline V gene lookup returns CDR1 SGHNT and CDR2 YYREEE (reference sequence). The CDR3 length is 15 residues. The DNA for the CDR3 is TGTGCCAGCAGCCGAGAGGGGCGGAGCGGGGAGACCCAGTACTTC. Translation: CASSREGRSGETQYF.

This chain connects TRBV7-2 to TRBJ2-1; TRBD2 agrees at 8 bases. This CDR3 comprises 14 residues. CDR1 and CDR2 (germline): SGHTA, FQGNSA. V lost 9 bases, J lost 10 bases, and 14 bases stayed unmatched. In nucleotides, the CDR3 is TGTGCCAGTTCACTGACGGGGGGGCGAACCGAGCAGTTCTTC. Its protein product is CASSLTGGRTEQFF.